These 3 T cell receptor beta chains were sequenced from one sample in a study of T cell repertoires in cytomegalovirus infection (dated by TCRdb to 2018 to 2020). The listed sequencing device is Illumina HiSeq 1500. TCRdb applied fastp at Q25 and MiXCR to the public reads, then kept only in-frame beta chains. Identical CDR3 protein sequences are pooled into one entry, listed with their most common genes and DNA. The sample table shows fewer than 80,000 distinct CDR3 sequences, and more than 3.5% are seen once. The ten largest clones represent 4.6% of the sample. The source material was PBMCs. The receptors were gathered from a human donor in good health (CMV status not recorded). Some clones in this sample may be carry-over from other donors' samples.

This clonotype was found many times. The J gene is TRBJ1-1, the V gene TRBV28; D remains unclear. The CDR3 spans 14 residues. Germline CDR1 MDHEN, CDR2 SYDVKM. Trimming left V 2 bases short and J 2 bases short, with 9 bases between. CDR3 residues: CASSLVGSNTEAFF. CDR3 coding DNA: TGTGCCAGCAGTTTAGTCGGATCTAACACTGAAGCTTTCTTT.

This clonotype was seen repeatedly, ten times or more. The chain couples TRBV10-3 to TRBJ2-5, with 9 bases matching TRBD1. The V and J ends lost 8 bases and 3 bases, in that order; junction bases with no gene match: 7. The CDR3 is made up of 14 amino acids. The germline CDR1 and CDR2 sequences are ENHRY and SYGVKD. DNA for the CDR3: TGTGCCATCTCCCAGACAGGGGGAGAAGAGACCCAGTACTTC. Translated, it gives CAISQTGGEETQYF.

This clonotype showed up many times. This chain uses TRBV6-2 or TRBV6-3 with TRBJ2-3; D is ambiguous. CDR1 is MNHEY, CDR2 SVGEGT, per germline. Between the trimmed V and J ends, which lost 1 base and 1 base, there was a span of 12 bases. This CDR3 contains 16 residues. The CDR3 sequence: CASSYFRIRGTDTQYF. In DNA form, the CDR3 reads TGTGCCAGCAGTTACTTTCGGATTCGGGGCACAGATACGCAGTATTTT.